The TCR beta chain under discussion was sequenced for a study of early T cells in non-severe SARS-CoV-2 infection (dated by TCRdb to the early 2020s). Turning to the overall study: TCR sequencing used bulk RNA from unsorted whole blood, so alpha and beta chains could not be paired. Results and caveats for the whole study, not just this receptor: Matching against VDJdb was skewed toward anti-spike CD8 responses, likely underestimated virus-specific expansions, and missed private and CD4 specificities.

On this clonotype: Its antigen is currently not known. Base qualities were left out, and no much larger clone turns up one base away.

Libraries were constructed by 5' RACE. The run used a NextSeq 500. In the TCR library protocol, unique molecular identifiers were attached to individual cDNA molecules to correct for PCR bias and sequencing error. Both TCR alpha and beta chains were sequenced, and tight co-correlation was observed between alpha and beta sequence abundances in each sample. The paper's data handling went like this. Decombinator V4 was used to annotate the V gene, J gene and CDR3 of the TCR sequences. Expanded TCRs were defined as changing significantly between any two time points under a Poisson model with p below 0.0001. TCR abundances were normalised to the total number of TCRs sequenced per sample and expressed as counts per million. TRAV1-2 paired with TRAJ12, TRAJ20 or TRAJ33 defined MAIT TCRs, while TRAV10 paired with TRAJ18 defined iNKT TCRs. A search of VDJdb, accessed on 1 November 2021, was run for TCRs annotated to CMV, EBV and SARS-CoV-2, with TCRs annotated for multiple antigens excluded. The public reads were run again by TCRdb, first through fastp at Q25 and then through MiXCR, and only productive beta chains were kept. Every distinct CDR3 protein forms one entry, paired with its most common genes and DNA. The V and J calls were determined by TCRdb, not by the authors. The sample includes just under 30,000 distinct CDR3 sequences, with approximately 5.4% observed a single time. The ten largest account for less than 14% of the sample.

This was a case-control study nested in a cohort of healthcare workers in London, UK, who had nasopharyngeal swab PCR tests and blood samples taken every week. Between 23 and 31 March 2020, the week of the UK lockdown, healthcare workers were enrolled and then followed up weekly for as long as 16 weeks. From the cysteine up to the phenylalanine, the CDR3 has a length of 15 residues. The read is trimmed to its CDR3 DNA, 45 bases read in frame from base 1. Germline trimming: 1 base from V, 4 bases from J; junction bases outside gene matches: 1. From a lookup of the germline V gene (reference sequence), CDR1 and CDR2 are DFQATT and SNEGSKA.

The chain was built from TRBV20-1 and TRBJ2-3; 14 bases in between match TRBD2. The sequence derives from an adult who was a healthcare worker with PCR-confirmed SARS-CoV-2 infection or an uninfected control (not recorded which). Sequenced material: whole blood. The nucleotides read TGCAGTGCTAGAGGACTAGCGGGGGGGCCAGATACGCAGTATTTT. It encodes CSARGLAGGPDTQYF.